The clone carrying this T cell receptor beta chain was recorded once. Its antigen remains unidentified. These data are taken from a study of T cell responses to AZD1222 COVID-19 vaccine. Study-level findings and limits: Reportedly, nearly half the spike-specific TCRs target unmutated variant regions. Increased Spike-specific TCR breadth and depth were observed after two AZD1222 doses. The study identified only a handful of AZD1222 recipients as seropositive at baseline.

The CDR3 totals 18 residues. Germline V gene sequence: CDR1 SGHRS, CDR2 YFSETQ. Trimming removed 1 base from V and 0 bases from J, with 14 bases in between. Profiling relied on immunoSEQ multiplex PCR, and the TCRdb table lists in-frame clones only, not all of them. Of 95,000 to 100,000 clones in the sample, about 88% were seen once. The material was peripheral blood, obtained 28 days after the second AZD1222 dose. The TCR was taken from an adult who received the AZD1222 COVID-19 vaccine. The chain carries TRBV5-1 and TRBJ2-6, with a weak D call TRBD1 (5 bases). DNA for the CDR3: TGCGCCAGCAGCTTGTCATGGGGCATTGTCTCTGGGGCCAACGTCCTGACTTTC. This encodes CASSLSWGIVSGANVLTF.